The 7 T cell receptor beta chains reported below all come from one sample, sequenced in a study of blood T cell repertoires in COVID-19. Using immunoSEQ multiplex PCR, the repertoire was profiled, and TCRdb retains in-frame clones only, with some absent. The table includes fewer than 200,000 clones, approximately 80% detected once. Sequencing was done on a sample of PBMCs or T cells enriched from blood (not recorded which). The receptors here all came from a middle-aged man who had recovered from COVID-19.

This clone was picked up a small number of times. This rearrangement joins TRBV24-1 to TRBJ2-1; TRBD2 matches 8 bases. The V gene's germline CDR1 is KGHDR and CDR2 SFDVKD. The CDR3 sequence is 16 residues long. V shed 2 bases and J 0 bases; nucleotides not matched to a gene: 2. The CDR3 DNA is TGTGCCACCAGTGATTCAGCGGGAGTCTCCTACAATGAGCAGTTCTTC. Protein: CATSDSAGVSYNEQFF.

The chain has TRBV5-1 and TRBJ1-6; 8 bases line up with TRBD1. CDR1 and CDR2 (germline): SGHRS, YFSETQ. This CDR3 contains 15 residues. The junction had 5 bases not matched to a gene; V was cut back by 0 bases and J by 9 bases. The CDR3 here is CASSLDPGGSSPLHF. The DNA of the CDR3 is TGCGCCAGCAGCTTGGATCCAGGGGGCAGTTCACCCCTCCACTTT.

CDR3 bases: TGCGCCAGCAGCCAAGAAAGCCAAAATAATGAAAAACTGTTTTTT. Its protein product is CASSQESQNNEKLFF. The V gene is TRBV4-1, the J gene TRBJ1-4, with D unclear. Germline V CDR1 and CDR2: MGHRA, YSYEKL. The V gene lost 0 bases and the J gene lost 4 bases, with 9 bases spanning the gap. The CDR3 covers 15 residues.

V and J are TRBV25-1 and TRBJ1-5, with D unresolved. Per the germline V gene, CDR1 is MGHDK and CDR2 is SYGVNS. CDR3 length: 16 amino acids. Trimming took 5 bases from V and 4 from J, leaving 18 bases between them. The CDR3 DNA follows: TGTGCCAGCAGTACCCGACACCACCGGGAGAATCAGCCCCAGCATTTT. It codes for CASSTRHHRENQPQHF. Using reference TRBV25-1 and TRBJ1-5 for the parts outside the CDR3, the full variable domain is EADIYQTPRYLVIGTGKKITLECSQTMGHDKMYWYQQDPGMELHLIHYSYGVNSTEKGDLSSESTVSRIRTEHFPLTLESARPSHTSQYLCASSTRHHRENQPQHFGDGTRLSIL.

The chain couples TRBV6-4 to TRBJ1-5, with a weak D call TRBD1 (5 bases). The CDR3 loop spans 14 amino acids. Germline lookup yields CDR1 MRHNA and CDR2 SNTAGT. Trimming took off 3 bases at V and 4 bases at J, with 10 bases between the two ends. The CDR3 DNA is TGTGCCAGCAGTGAGACAGCGGGGAATCAGCCCCAGCATTTT. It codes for CASSETAGNQPQHF.

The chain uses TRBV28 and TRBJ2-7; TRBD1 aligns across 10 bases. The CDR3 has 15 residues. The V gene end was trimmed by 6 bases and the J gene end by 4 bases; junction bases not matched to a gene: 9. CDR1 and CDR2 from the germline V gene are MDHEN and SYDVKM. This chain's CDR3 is CASRRVGQGSYEQYF. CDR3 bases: TGTGCCAGCAGGCGTGTGGGACAGGGGTCTTACGAGCAGTACTTC. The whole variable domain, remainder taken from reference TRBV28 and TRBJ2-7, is DVKVTQSSRYLVKRTGEKVFLECVQDMDHENMFWYRQDPGLGLRLIYFSYDVKMKEKGDIPEGYSVSREKKERFSLILESASTNQTSMYLCASRRVGQGSYEQYFGPGTRLTVT.

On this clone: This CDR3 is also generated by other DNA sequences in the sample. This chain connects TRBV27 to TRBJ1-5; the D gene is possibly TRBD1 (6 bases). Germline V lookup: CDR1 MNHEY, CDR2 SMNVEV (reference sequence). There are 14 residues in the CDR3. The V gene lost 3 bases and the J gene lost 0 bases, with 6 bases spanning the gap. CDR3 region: CASSFRGSNQPQHF. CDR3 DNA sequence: TGTGCCAGCAGTTTCAGGGGTAGCAATCAGCCCCAGCATTTT.